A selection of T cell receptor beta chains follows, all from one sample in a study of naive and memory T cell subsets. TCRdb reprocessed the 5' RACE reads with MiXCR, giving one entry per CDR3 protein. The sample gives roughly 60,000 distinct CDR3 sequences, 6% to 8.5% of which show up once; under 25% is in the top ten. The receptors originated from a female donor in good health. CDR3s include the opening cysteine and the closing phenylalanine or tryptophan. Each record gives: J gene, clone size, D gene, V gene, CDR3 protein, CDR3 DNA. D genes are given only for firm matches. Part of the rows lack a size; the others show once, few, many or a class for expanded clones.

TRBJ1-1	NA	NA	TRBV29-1	CSVRGDGAEGTEAFF	TGCAGCGTGCGGGGCGACGGGGCGGAGGGCACTGAAGCTTTCTTT
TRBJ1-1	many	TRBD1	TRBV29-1	CSAGQTGSLTEAFF	TGCAGCGCTGGCCAGACAGGGAGTTTAACTGAAGCTTTCTTT
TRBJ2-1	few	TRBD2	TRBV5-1	CASSSGTSGNYNEQFF	TGCGCCAGCAGCAGTGGGACTAGCGGGAACTACAATGAGCAGTTCTTC
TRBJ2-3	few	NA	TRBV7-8	CASSLGFQPFTDTQYF	TGTGCCAGCAGCTTAGGTTTCCAGCCGTTCACAGATACGCAGTATTTT
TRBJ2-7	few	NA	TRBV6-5	CASSYRGSSYEQYF	TGTGCCAGCAGTTACCGGGGAAGCTCCTACGAGCAGTACTTC
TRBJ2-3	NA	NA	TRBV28	CASSAGGPSTDTQYF	TGTGCCAGCAGTGCCGGGGGTCCTAGCACAGATACGCAGTATTTT
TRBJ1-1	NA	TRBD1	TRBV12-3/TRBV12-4	CASSPMGQWNTEAFF	TGTGCCAGCAGTCCGATGGGACAGTGGAACACTGAAGCTTTCTTT
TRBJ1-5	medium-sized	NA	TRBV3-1	CASSQTSSNQPQHF	TGTGCCAGCAGCCAAACCAGTAGCAATCAGCCCCAGCATTTT
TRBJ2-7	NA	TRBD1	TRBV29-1	CSVGGPGQGYEQYF	TGCAGCGTTGGGGGCCCGGGACAGGGGTACGAGCAGTACTTC
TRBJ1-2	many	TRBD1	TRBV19	CASSPLGTVRNGYTF	TGTGCCAGTAGTCCTTTGGGGACAGTGAGAAATGGCTACACCTTC
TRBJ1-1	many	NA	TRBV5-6	CASSYYNSREAFF	TGTGCCAGCAGCTATTACAACAGCCGGGAAGCTTTCTTT
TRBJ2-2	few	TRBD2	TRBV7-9	CASNPPGGANTGELFF	TGTGCCAGCAATCCCCCGGGGGGGGCAAACACCGGGGAGCTGTTTTTT
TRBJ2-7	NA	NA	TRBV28	CASRPYRGLDSYEQYF	TGTGCCAGCAGACCTTATCGGGGGCTAGACTCCTACGAGCAGTACTTC
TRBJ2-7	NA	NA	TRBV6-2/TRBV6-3	CASSRPGALSYEQYF	TGTGCCAGCAGCCGACCGGGTGCCCTCTCCTACGAGCAGTACTTC
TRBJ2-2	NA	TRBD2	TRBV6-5	CASSPRAGGQVGELFF	TGTGCCAGCTCCCCCCGAGCGGGAGGGCAGGTCGGGGAGCTGTTTTTT
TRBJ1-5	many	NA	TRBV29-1	CSVKDSNQPQHF	TGCAGCGTGAAGGATAGCAATCAGCCCCAGCATTTT
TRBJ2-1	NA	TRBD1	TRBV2	CASSKDRATYNEQFF	TGTGCCAGCAGCAAGGACAGGGCAACCTACAATGAGCAGTTCTTC
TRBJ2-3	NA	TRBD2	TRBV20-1	CSARDRAGSTDTQYF	TGCAGTGCTAGAGATCGAGCGGGGAGCACAGATACGCAGTATTTT
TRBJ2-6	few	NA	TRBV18	CASSPRDSGANVLTF	TGTGCCAGCTCACCTAGGGATTCTGGGGCCAACGTCCTGACTTTC
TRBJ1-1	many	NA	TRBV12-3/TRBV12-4	CASSLFRRMNTEAFF	TGTGCCAGCAGTTTGTTTAGGCGAATGAACACTGAAGCTTTCTTT